The 18 T cell receptor beta chains below were found in one sample sequenced in a study of early T cells in non-severe SARS-CoV-2 infection. TCRdb independently ran MiXCR on the 5' RACE reads; one entry per CDR3 protein. The table shows about 87,000 distinct CDR3 sequences, with 11% to 15% occurring only once. The sequenced sample consisted of whole blood. The receptors stem from an adult who was a healthcare worker with PCR-confirmed SARS-CoV-2 infection or an uninfected control (not recorded which).

This clonotype was seen only a few times. The chain recombines TRBV6-5 with TRBJ1-1; 8 bases match TRBD1. The CDR3 has 14 residues. Per germline, CDR1 MNHEY and CDR2 SVGAGI. The junction had 8 bases not matched to a gene; V was cut back by 7 bases and J by 4 bases. CDR3 protein: CASTAGGRSTEAFF. CDR3 DNA: TGTGCCAGCACCGCAGGGGGCCGTAGCACTGAAGCTTTCTTT.

There are many counts of this clonotype. CDR3 bases: TGTGCCAGCAGTTCTATTTCACCCCTCCACTTT. Its translation is CASSSISPLHF. The V gene is TRBV6-2 or TRBV6-3, the J gene TRBJ1-6; D remains ambiguous. The germline V gene encodes CDR1 MNHEY and CDR2 SVGEGT. With 4 bases removed from V and 9 bases from J, the gap between germline ends came to 4 bases. This CDR3 region has 11 residues.

This chain uses TRBV5-5 with TRBJ2-5; D perhaps matches TRBD1 (6 bases). Germline V gene data show CDR1 as SGHKS and CDR2 as YYEKEE (reference sequence). CDR3 length: 12 residues. With 1 base removed from V and 5 bases from J, the gap between germline ends came to 6 bases. Here the CDR3 DNA reads TGTGCCAGCAGCTTGCAGGGGGAGACCCAGTACTTC. This gives the protein CASSLQGETQYF.

This clonotype appeared a few times. The V gene is TRBV11-2, the J gene TRBJ1-2; TRBD1 might be the D (5 bases). This CDR3 region has 13 residues. Germline V CDR1 and CDR2: SGHAT, FQNNGV. V shed 1 base and J shed 4 bases, with 7 bases lying between them. The CDR3 sequence is CASSLGTGYGYTF. CDR3 nucleotides: TGTGCCAGCAGCTTAGGAACAGGCTATGGCTACACCTTC.

The sample holds many counts of this clonotype. The chain joins TRBV6-1 to TRBJ1-5; the D gene is possibly TRBD1 (5 bases). The CDR3 sequence is 14 residues long. Per the germline V gene, CDR1 is MNHNS and CDR2 is SASEGT. Trimming shortened V by 4 bases and J by 2 bases, and 9 bases separated the two germline ends. CDR3 coding DNA: TGTGCCAGCAGTGTCCAGGGACGCAATCAGCCCCAGCATTTT. Protein product: CASSVQGRNQPQHF.

This clonotype was observed at least ten times. The chain's CDR3 is CASSLRSSTASSYEQYF. CDR3 nucleotides: TGTGCCAGCAGCTTACGTTCTTCTACAGCGAGCTCCTACGAGCAGTACTTC. The V call is TRBV7-9, the J call TRBJ2-7; D unresolved. The CDR3 is made up of 17 amino acids. Trimming took 2 bases from V and 0 from J, leaving 17 bases between them. Per germline, CDR1 SEHNR and CDR2 FQNEAQ (reference sequence).

By share of the sample, this clonotype is medium-sized (0.01 to 0.1%). V is TRBV6-6 and J is TRBJ1-5; tentative D call: TRBD1 (5 bases). CDR3 length: 15 residues. The V gene lost 2 bases and the J gene lost 2 bases, with 10 bases spanning the gap. Germline CDR1 is MNHNY and CDR2 is SVGAGI (reference sequence). For the CDR3, the DNA is TGTGCCAGCAGTTACATGAGGGGCGGCAATCAGCCCCAGCATTTT. Translated: CASSYMRGGNQPQHF.

This clonotype was counted ten times or more. This rearrangement joins TRBV5-1 to TRBJ2-7, with D unclear. CDR3 length: 13 residues. CDR1 and CDR2 from the germline V gene are SGHRS and YFSETQ. Trimming left V 3 bases short and J 2 bases short, with 9 bases between. CDR3 DNA: TGCGCCAGCAGCTCGGACGGTACCTACGAGCAGTACTTC. Protein product: CASSSDGTYEQYF.

The V call is TRBV29-1, the J call TRBJ2-5; D is undetermined. The CDR3 is made up of 15 amino acids. Germline CDR1 reads SQVTM; CDR2 reads ANQGSEA. V was trimmed by 4 bases and J by 0 bases, leaving 15 bases between them. CDR3 DNA: TGCAGCGTTGGATTTGGAACAGCAAACCAAGAGACCCAGTACTTC. Its translation is CSVGFGTANQETQYF.

In its sample, this clonotype was seen many times. V gene TRBV29-1 combines with J gene TRBJ1-2; D call uncertain. This CDR3 contains 12 residues. Between the trimmed V and J ends, which lost 3 bases and 4 bases, there was a span of 9 bases. The germline CDR1 and CDR2 sequences are SQVTM and ANQGSEA. The CDR3 reads CSVDDGVYGYTF. In DNA form, the CDR3 reads TGCAGCGTTGACGACGGAGTCTATGGCTACACCTTC.

Only a few counts were recorded for this clonotype. The J gene is TRBJ1-1, the V gene TRBV29-1; unclear D gene. The CDR3 runs 13 residues. Germline V lookup: CDR1 SQVTM, CDR2 ANQGSEA. V gave up 7 bases and J gave up 1 base, with 13 bases separating them. Here the CDR3 DNA reads TGCAGCGCCGGAGAGACGGCGAACACTGAAGCTTTCTTT. Amino acid sequence: CSAGETANTEAFF.

The V call is TRBV6-1, the J call TRBJ2-3; D remains unclear. The CDR3 is made up of 16 amino acids. V was pared by 6 bases and J by 2 bases, with 18 bases between. Germline assignment: CDR1 MNHNS and CDR2 SASEGT. This chain's CDR3 is CASRTLHNTPTDTQYF. In nucleotides, the CDR3 is TGTGCCAGCAGGACCTTACACAATACCCCCACAGATACGCAGTATTTT.

This clonotype was seen more than once but under ten times. The chain has TRBV18 and TRBJ1-5; D is unresolved. The ends were cut back, 4 bases at V and 3 bases at J, with 10 bases in the middle. The CDR3 runs 14 residues. CDR1 is KGHSH and CDR2 is LQKENI in the germline V gene. The CDR3 sequence is CASSRRMANQPQHF. The CDR3, as DNA: TGTGCCAGCTCACGACGTATGGCCAATCAGCCCCAGCATTTT.

There are a few counts of this clonotype. This chain links TRBV20-1 with TRBJ2-1, with TRBD1 matching over 8 bases. The CDR3 is made up of 18 amino acids. Germline V gene data show CDR1 as DFQATT and CDR2 as SNEGSKA (reference sequence). Losses at the gene ends were 3 bases for V and 2 bases for J; bases not matched to a gene: 15. The CDR3 DNA sequence: TGCAGTGCTAGGTACCAGGGGGCACATTATAGCGCCTACAATGAGCAGTTCTTC. Amino acid sequence: CSARYQGAHYSAYNEQFF.

V usage is TRBV5-1 and J usage is TRBJ1-1; the D gene is possibly TRBD1 (6 bases). Looked up from germline, CDR1 is SGHRS and CDR2 is YFSETQ. Trimming took off 5 bases at V and 2 bases at J, with 16 bases between the two ends. This CDR3 has 15 amino acids. The CDR3 coding sequence is TGCGCCAGCAGTTCCCTGGGGGCCGGCAACACTGAAGCTTTCTTT. It specifies CASSSLGAGNTEAFF.

The V and J genes are TRBV29-1 and TRBJ1-2; TRBD1 is a possible D gene (6 bases). Germline V gives CDR1 SQVTM, CDR2 ANQGSEA. V was clipped by 4 bases and J by 7 bases, with 10 bases between them. This CDR3 region has 11 residues. CDR3 region: CSVVGQAGYTF. The DNA of the CDR3 is TGCAGCGTTGTGGGACAAGCTGGCTACACCTTC.

This clonotype has a count of ten or more. V gene TRBV12-3 or TRBV12-4 combines with J gene TRBJ1-1, with 7 bases aligning to TRBD1. This CDR3 has 15 amino acids. Trimming at V came to 3 bases and at J to 3 bases, leaving 7 bases not matched to a gene. The CDR3 DNA sequence: TGTGCCAGCAGTTTTTCCGGGACAGTGGACACTGAAGCTTTCTTT. Protein product: CASSFSGTVDTEAFF.

The genes are TRBV7-2 and TRBJ1-3, with D possibly being TRBD1 (6 bases). CDR1 and CDR2 (germline): SGHTA, FQGNSA. This CDR3 is 16 amino acids long. V was pared by 6 bases and J by 1 base, with 16 bases between. The CDR3 DNA follows: TGTGCCAGCAGTCCCGGGGGGGGCTTTTCTGGAAACACCATATATTTT. Amino acid sequence: CASSPGGGFSGNTIYF.